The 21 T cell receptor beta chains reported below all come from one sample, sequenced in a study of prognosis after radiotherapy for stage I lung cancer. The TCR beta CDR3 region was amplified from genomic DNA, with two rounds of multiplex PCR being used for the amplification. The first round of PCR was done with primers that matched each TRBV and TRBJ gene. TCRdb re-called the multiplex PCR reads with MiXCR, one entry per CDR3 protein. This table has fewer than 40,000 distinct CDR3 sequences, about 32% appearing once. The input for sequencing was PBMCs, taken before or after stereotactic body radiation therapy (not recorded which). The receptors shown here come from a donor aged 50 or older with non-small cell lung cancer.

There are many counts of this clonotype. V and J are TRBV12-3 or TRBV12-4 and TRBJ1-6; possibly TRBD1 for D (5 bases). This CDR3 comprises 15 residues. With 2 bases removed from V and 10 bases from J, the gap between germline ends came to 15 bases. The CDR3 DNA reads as TGTGCCAGCAGTTTACCTAATCGCAGGGACTCACCCCTCCACTTT. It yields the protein CASSLPNRRDSPLHF.

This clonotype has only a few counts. Here the CDR3 reads CASSPTRRPNYGYTF. As DNA, the CDR3 is TGTGCCAGCAGTCCAACCCGGAGACCTAACTATGGCTACACCTTC. This sequence joins TRBV28 and TRBJ1-2, with D unresolved. In germline, CDR1 is MDHEN, CDR2 SYDVKM. This CDR3 spans 15 amino acids. V gave up 5 bases and J gave up 0 bases, with 13 bases separating them.

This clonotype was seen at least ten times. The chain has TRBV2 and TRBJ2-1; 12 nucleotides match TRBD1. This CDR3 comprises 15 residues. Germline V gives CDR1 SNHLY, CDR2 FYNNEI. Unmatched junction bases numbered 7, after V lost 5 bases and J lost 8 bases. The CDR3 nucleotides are TGTGCCAGCAGTTCGCCGGGACAGGGGGCCTATGAGCAGTTCTTC. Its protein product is CASSSPGQGAYEQFF.

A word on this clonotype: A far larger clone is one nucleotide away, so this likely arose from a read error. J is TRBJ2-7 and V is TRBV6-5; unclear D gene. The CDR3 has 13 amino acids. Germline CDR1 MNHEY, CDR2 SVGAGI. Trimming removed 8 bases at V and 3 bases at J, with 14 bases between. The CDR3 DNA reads TGTGCCAGCGTATCTTCCTCCCGCTACGAGCAGTACTTC. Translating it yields CASVSSSRYEQYF.

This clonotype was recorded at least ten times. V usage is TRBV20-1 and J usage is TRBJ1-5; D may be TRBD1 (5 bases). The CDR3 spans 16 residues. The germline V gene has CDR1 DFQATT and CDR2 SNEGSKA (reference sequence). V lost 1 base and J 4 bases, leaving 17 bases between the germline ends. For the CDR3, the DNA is TGCAGTGCTAGAGTGGGGGGGACCCTTACTAATCAGCCCCAGCATTTT. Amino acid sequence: CSARVGGTLTNQPQHF.

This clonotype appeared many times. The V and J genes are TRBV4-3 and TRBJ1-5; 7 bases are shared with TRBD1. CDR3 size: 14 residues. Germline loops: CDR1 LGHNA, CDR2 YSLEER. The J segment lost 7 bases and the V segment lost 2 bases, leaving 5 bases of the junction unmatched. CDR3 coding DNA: TGCGCCAGCAGCCAAAACAGGGGTGGCCAGCCCCAGCATTTT. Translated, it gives CASSQNRGGQPQHF.

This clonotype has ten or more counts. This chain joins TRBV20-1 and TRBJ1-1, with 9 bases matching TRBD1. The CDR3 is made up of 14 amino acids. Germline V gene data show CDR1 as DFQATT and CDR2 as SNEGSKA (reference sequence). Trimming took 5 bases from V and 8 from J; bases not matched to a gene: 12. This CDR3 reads CSAPDIGGQGEAFF. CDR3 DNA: TGCAGTGCTCCCGATATAGGGGGACAGGGCGAAGCTTTCTTT.

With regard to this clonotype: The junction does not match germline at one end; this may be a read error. The CDR3 DNA is TGTGCCAGCAGTTTTTCGGCCAACCCCAAGCGAGGAGATACACAGTATTTT. Protein product: CASSFSANPKRGDTQYF. The rearrangement uses TRBV27 and TRBJ2-3; no definite D call. This CDR3 is 17 amino acids long. Germline CDR1 reads MNHEY; CDR2 reads SMNVEV (reference sequence).

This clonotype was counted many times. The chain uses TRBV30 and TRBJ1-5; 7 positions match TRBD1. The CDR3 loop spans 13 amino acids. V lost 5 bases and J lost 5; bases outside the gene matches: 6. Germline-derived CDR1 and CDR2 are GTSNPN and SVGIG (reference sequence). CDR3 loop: CAWSVQGDQPQHF. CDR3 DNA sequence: TGTGCCTGGTCCGTCCAGGGGGATCAGCCCCAGCATTTT.

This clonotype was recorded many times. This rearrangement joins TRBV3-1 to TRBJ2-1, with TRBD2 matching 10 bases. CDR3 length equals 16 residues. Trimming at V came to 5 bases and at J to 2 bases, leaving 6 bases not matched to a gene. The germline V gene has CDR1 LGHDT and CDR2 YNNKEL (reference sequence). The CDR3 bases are TGTGCCAGCAGCAACCAGCGGGGGGGAACCTACAATGAGCAGTTCTTC. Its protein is CASSNQRGGTYNEQFF.

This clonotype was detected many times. The CDR3 here is CASSLGETQYF. CDR3 DNA sequence: TGTGCCAGCAGCTTAGGGGAGACCCAGTACTTC. The J gene is TRBJ2-5, the V gene TRBV11-2; D gene ambiguous. Germline loops: CDR1 SGHAT, CDR2 FQNNGV. There are 11 residues in the CDR3. The germline V and J ends were trimmed by 1 base and 5 bases, with 2 bases remaining between them.

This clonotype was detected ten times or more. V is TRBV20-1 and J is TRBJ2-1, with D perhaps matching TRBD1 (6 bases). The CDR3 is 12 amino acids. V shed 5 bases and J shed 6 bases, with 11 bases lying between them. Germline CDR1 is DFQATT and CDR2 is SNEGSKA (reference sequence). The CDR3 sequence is CSAGQFANEQFF. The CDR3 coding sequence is TGCAGTGCTGGACAGTTCGCCAATGAGCAGTTCTTC.

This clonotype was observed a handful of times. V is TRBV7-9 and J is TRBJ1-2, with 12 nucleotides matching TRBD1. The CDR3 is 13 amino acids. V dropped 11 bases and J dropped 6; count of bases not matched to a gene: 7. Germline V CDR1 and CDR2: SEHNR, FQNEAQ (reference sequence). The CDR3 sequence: CAAMGQGADGYTF. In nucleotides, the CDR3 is TGTGCCGCAATGGGACAGGGGGCAGATGGCTACACCTTC.

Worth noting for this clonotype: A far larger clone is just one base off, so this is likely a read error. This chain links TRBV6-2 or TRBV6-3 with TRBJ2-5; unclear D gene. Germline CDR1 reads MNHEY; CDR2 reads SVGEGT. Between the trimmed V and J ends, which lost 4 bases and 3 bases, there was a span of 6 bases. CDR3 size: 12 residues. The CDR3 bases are TGTGCCAGCAGTTCCGTCAAAGAGACCCAGTACTTC. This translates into CASSSVKETQYF.

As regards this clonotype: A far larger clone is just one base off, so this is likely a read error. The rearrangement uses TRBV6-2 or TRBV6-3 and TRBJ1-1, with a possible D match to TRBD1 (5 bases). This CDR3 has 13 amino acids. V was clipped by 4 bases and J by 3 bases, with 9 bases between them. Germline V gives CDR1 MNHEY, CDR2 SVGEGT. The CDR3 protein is CASSCGTDTEAFF. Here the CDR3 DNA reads TGTGCCAGCAGTTGTGGGACGGACACTGAAGCTTTCTTT.

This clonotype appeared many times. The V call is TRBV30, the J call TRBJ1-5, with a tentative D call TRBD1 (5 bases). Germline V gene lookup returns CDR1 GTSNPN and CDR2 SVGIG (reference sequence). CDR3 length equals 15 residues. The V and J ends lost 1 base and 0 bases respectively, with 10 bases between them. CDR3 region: CAWSGGGNSNQPQHF. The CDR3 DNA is TGTGCCTGGAGTGGTGGGGGAAATAGCAATCAGCCCCAGCATTTT.

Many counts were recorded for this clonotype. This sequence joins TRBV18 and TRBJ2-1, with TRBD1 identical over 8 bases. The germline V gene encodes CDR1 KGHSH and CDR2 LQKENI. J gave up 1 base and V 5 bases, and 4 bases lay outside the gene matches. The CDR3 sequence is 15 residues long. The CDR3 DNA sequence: TGTGCCAGCTCATACAGGGGGGCGTCCTACAATGAGCAGTTCTTC. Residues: CASSYRGASYNEQFF.

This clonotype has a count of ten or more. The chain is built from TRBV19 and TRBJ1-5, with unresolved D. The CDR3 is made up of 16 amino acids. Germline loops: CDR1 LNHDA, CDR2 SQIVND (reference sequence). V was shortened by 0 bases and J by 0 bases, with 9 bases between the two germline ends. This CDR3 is CASSIENRDSNQPQHF. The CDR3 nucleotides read TGTGCCAGTAGTATAGAGAACCGAGATAGCAATCAGCCCCAGCATTTT.

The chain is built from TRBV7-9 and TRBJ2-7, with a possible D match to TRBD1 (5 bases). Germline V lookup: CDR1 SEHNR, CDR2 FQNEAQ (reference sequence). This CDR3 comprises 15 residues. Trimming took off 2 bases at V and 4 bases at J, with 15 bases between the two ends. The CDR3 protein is CASSLPTVTEYEQYF. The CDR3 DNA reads TGTGCCAGCAGCTTACCGACAGTGACTGAATACGAGCAGTACTTC.

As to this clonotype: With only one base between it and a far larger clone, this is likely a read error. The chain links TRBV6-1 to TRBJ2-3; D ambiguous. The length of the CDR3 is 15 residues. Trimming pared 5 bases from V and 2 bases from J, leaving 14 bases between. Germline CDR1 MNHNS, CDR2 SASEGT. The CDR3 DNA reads TGTGCCAGCAGTTCCTGGACCGAGAACACAGATACGCAGTATTTT. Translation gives CASSSWTENTDTQYF.

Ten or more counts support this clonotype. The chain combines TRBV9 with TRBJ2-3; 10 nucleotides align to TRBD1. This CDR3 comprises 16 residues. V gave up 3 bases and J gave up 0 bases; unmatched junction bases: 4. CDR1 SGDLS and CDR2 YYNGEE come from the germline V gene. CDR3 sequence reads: CASSGQGARSTDTQYF. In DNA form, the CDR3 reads TGTGCCAGCAGCGGACAGGGGGCGAGGAGCACAGATACGCAGTATTTT.